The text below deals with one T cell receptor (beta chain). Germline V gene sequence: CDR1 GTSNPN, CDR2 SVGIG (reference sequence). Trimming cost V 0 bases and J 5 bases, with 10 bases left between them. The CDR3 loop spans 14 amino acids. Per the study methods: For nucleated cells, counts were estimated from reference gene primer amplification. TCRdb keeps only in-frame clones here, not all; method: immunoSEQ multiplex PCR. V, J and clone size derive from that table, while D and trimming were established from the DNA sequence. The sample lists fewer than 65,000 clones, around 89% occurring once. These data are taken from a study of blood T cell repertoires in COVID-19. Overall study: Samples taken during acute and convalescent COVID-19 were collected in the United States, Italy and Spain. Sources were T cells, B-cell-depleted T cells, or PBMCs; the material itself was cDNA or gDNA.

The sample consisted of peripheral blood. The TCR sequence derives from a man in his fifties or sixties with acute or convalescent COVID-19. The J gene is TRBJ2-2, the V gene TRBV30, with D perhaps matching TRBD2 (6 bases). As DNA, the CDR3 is TGTGCCTGGAGTGTCGGGGGATGGACCGGGGAGCTGTTTTTT. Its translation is CAWSVGGWTGELFF. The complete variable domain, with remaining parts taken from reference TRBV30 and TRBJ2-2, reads SQTIHQWPATLVQPVGSPLSLECTVEGTSNPNLYWYRQAAGRGLQLLFYSVGIGQISSEVPQNLSASRPQDRQFILSSKKLLLSDSGFYLCAWSVGGWTGELFFGEGSRLTVL.